This T cell receptor beta chain was obtained from a study of metastatic and nonmetastatic thyroid tumors. CDR1 and CDR2 (germline): SGHAT, FQNNGV. The CDR3 contains 18 residues. J gave up 0 bases and V 1 base, and 5 bases lay outside the gene matches. No patient had received any treatment before thyroid surgery. From the PCR reads, TCRdb re-called clones with MiXCR. The repertoire holds several thousand clones, with around 20% as singletons. The clonotype comes from a female donor with papillary thyroid cancer or a benign thyroid nodule (not recorded which). Some clones in this sample may be carry-over from other donors' samples. The chain links TRBV11-2 to TRBJ2-6; 8 bases agree with TRBD1. The source material was adjacent normal tissue. The CDR3 nucleotides read TGTGCCAGCAGCTTAGGACAGGGGACGCTCTCTGGGGCCAACGTCCTGACTTTC. Translating it yields CASSLGQGTLSGANVLTF.